The 15 T cell receptor beta chains presented below share a single source sample, sequenced in a study of cytomegalovirus exposure and HLA in healthy donors. It was with 60 Vbeta and 13 Jbeta primers that the PCR ran. Some clones are missing from TCRdb's copy, which holds only in-frame ones; the method was immunoSEQ multiplex PCR. The table lists more than 45,000 clones, around three quarters of them singletons. Input material: PBMCs. These receptors originate from a man aged 25 to 45 in good health and CMV-seronegative.

The chain has TRBV5-1 and TRBJ2-7, with TRBD2 identical over 12 bases. This CDR3 contains 15 residues. Germline CDR1 SGHRS, CDR2 YFSETQ. The J segment lost 4 bases and the V segment lost 6 bases, leaving 8 bases of the junction unmatched. Written as DNA, the CDR3 is TGCGCCAGCAACGAAGGGACTAGCGGGCTATACGAGCAGTACTTC. Translation gives CASNEGTSGLYEQYF.

The rearrangement uses TRBV5-8 and TRBJ1-5; a weak D match, TRBD1 (6 bases). The CDR3 is 16 amino acids. Per the germline V gene, CDR1 is SGHTS and CDR2 is YDEGEE. Deletions cut 0 bases from V and 1 base from J, with 11 bases between. The DNA of the CDR3 is TGTGCCAGCAGCTTGGGTGTGAGGGGGAGCAATCAGCCCCAGCATTTT. Translation gives CASSLGVRGSNQPQHF.

This clone was seen a handful of times. The chain recombines TRBV5-4 with TRBJ1-4; D gene ambiguous. The germline V gene encodes CDR1 SGHNT and CDR2 YYREEE (reference sequence). CDR3 size: 13 residues. V shed 5 bases and J shed 7 bases, with 12 bases lying between them. Here the CDR3 DNA reads TGTGCCAGCAGTCCCCAGGTCGGTGAAAAACTGTTTTTT. Amino acids: CASSPQVGEKLFF.

In this sample, this clone turned up a few times. The junction shows a germline mismatch at one end, possibly a read error. The V call is TRBV25-1, the J call TRBJ2-1; D possibly corresponds to TRBD1 (5 bases). This CDR3 comprises 13 residues. The germline V gene encodes CDR1 MGHDK and CDR2 SYGVNS. CDR3 protein: CASREFRVREQFF. For the CDR3, the DNA is TGTGCCAGCCGTGAGTTCAGGGTGAGGGAGCAGTTCTTC.

The V call is TRBV5-1, the J call TRBJ2-2; 12 bases align to TRBD2. The V gene's germline CDR1 is SGHRS and CDR2 YFSETQ. The CDR3 length is 19 residues. J lost 0 bases, V lost 1 base, and 7 bases had no gene match. CDR3 protein: CASSLYTSGRPTNTGELFF. The CDR3 coding sequence is TGCGCCAGCAGCTTGTACACTAGCGGGAGGCCTACGAACACCGGGGAGCTGTTTTTT.

The chain recombines TRBV5-4 with TRBJ2-5; perhaps TRBD1 as D (6 bases). CDR3 length: 16 residues. Trimming left V 0 bases short and J 5 bases short, with 17 bases between. The germline V gene encodes CDR1 SGHNT and CDR2 YYREEE (reference sequence). The CDR3 bases are TGTGCCAGCAGCTTGGGTGGGGGCGGCCGTGGGGAGACCCAGTACTTC. Amino acids: CASSLGGGGRGETQYF.

The V and J genes are TRBV5-1 and TRBJ2-1; D remains unclear. The CDR3 runs to 14 residues. V was trimmed by 2 bases and J by 8 bases, leaving 14 bases between them. Germline values: CDR1 SGHRS, CDR2 YFSETQ. The CDR3 DNA reads as TGCGCCAGCAGCTTTGAGCTCAGCGTGGATGAGCAGTTCTTC. Residues: CASSFELSVDEQFF.

This chain links TRBV10-3 with TRBJ2-3; 10 bases line up with TRBD2. The CDR3 has 17 residues. In germline, CDR1 is ENHRY, CDR2 SYGVKD. The V and J ends lost 3 bases and 0 bases, in that order; junction bases with no gene match: 6. This CDR3 reads CAISEIGLAASTDTQYF. The DNA for the CDR3 is TGTGCCATCAGTGAAATCGGACTAGCGGCTAGCACAGATACGCAGTATTTT.

V gene TRBV7-8 combines with J gene TRBJ2-6; 7 bases line up with TRBD1. Germline-derived CDR1 and CDR2 are SGHVS and FQNEAQ. This CDR3 comprises 17 residues. Trimming cost V 4 bases and J 0 bases; bases outside gene matches: 6. CDR3 nucleotide sequence: TGTGCCAGCAGCTCGCGACAGGGAAGCTCTGGGGCCAACGTCCTGACTTTC. Translation: CASSSRQGSSGANVLTF.

This clone was recorded a few times. This chain joins TRBV12-2 and TRBJ1-1; TRBD1 is the table's D call, not checked against the DNA. TRBV12-2 is annotated as a pseudogene. The CDR3 consists of 15 residues. For the CDR3, the DNA is TGTGCAAGTCGCTTCAGGACAGGGGTGAACACTGAAGCTTTCTTT. Translating it yields CASRFRTGVNTEAFF.

This sequence joins TRBV5-1 and TRBJ2-3; 7 bases agree with TRBD1. This CDR3 comprises 15 residues. J lost 12 bases, V lost 4 bases, and 17 bases had no gene match. The germline V gene has CDR1 SGHRS and CDR2 YFSETQ. The CDR3 coding sequence is TGCGCCAGCAGCCTGCAGATCCAACAGGGGTCTCCCCAGTATTTT. It specifies CASSLQIQQGSPQYF.

The CDR3 reads CASSLASRGTGELFF. CDR3 bases: TGTGCCAGCAGCTTGGCGTCTCGAGGAACCGGGGAGCTGTTTTTT. This sequence joins TRBV5-4 and TRBJ2-2; D remains unclear. The germline V gene encodes CDR1 SGHNT and CDR2 YYREEE (reference sequence). The CDR3 is 15 amino acids. Trimming left V 0 bases short and J 5 bases short, with 11 bases between.

The rearrangement uses TRBV7-9 and TRBJ2-3; 14 nucleotides line up with TRBD2. J gave up 4 bases and V 8 bases, and 8 bases lay outside the gene matches. Germline V lookup: CDR1 SEHNR, CDR2 FQNEAQ (reference sequence). The CDR3 consists of 16 residues. This CDR3 reads CASLTSGRGWADTQYF. In DNA, the CDR3 is TGTGCCAGCCTGACTAGCGGGAGGGGTTGGGCAGATACGCAGTATTTT.

This clone was observed once. The V call is TRBV9, the J call TRBJ2-7, with TRBD2 identical over 8 bases. The CDR3 runs to 14 residues. V was pared by 4 bases and J by 7 bases, with 10 bases of the junction left unmatched. In germline, CDR1 is SGDLS, CDR2 YYNGEE. The CDR3 DNA follows: TGTGCCAGCAGCCCAAGGACGGGAGGGTTGGAGCAGTACTTC. Protein: CASSPRTGGLEQYF.

This clone was seen only a few times. V usage is TRBV19 and J usage is TRBJ1-1; 7 nucleotides agree with TRBD1. The CDR3 totals 19 residues. Germline V CDR1 and CDR2: LNHDA, SQIVND (reference sequence). The junction had 20 bases not matched to a gene; V was cut back by 7 bases and J by 0 bases. In nucleotides, the CDR3 is TGTGCCAGTACTTATGAACCCCACAGGGGTGCAGGTGTGAACACTGAAGCTTTCTTT. This translates into CASTYEPHRGAGVNTEAFF.